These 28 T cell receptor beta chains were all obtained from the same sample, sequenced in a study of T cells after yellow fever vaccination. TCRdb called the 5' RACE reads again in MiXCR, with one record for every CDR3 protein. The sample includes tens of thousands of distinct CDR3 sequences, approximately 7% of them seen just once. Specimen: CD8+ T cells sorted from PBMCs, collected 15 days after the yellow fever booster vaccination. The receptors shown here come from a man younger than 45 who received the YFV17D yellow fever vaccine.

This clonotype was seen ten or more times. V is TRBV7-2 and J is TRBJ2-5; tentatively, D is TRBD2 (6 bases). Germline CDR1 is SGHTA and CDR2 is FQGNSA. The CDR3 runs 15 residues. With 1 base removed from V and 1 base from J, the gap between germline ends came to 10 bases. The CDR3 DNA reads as TGTGCCAGCAGCTTAGGCGGAGGGATCCAAGAGACCCAGTACTTC. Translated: CASSLGGGIQETQYF.

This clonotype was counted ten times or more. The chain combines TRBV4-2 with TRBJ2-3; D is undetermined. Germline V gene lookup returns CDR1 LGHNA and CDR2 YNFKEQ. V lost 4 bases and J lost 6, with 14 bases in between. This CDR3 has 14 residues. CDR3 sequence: CASSLQDLPDTQYF. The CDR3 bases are TGTGCCAGCAGCCTCCAAGATCTTCCCGATACGCAGTATTTT.

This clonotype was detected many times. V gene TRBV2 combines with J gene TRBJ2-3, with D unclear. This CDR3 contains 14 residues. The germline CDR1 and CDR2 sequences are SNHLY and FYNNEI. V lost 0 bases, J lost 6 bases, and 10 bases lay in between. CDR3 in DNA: TGTGCCAGCAGTGAAGCGGGCAAGTTGGATACGCAGTATTTT. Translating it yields CASSEAGKLDTQYF.

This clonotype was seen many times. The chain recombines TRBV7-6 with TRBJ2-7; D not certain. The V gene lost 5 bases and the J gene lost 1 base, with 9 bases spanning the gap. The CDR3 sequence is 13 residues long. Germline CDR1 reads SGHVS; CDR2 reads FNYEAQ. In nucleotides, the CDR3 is TGTGCCAGCAGCCCCGACAATTCCTACGAGCAGTACTTC. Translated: CASSPDNSYEQYF.

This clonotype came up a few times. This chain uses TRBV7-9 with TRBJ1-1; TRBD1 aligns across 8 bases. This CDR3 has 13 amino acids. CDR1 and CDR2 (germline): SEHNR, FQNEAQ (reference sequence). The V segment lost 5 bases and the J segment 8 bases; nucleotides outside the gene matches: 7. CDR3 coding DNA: TGTGCCAGCAGCCCACAGGGGGGGAAGGAAGCTTTCTTT. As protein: CASSPQGGKEAFF.

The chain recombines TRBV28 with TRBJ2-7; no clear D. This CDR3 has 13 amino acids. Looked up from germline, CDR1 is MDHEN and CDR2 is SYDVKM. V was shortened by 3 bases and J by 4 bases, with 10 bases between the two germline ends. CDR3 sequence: CASSFYLVYEQYF. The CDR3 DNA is TGTGCCAGCAGTTTTTATCTGGTATACGAGCAGTACTTC.

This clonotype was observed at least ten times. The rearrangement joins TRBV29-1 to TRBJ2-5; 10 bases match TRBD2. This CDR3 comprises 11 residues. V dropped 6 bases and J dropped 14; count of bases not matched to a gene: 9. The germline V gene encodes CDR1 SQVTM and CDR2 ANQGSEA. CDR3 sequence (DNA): TGCAGCGTCGCGGGACTAGCGAGTGTATACTTC. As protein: CSVAGLASVYF.

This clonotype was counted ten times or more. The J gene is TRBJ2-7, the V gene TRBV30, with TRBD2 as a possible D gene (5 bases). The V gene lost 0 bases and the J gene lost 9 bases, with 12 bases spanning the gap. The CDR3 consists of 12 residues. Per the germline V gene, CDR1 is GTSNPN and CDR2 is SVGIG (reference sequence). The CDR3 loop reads CAWSVLGDRQYF. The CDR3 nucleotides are TGTGCCTGGAGTGTACTCGGGGATCGGCAGTACTTC. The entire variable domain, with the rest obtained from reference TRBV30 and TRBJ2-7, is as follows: SQTIHQWPATLVQPVGSPLSLECTVEGTSNPNLYWYRQAAGRGLQLLFYSVGIGQISSEVPQNLSASRPQDRQFILSSKKLLLSDSGFYLCAWSVLGDRQYFGPGTRLTVT.

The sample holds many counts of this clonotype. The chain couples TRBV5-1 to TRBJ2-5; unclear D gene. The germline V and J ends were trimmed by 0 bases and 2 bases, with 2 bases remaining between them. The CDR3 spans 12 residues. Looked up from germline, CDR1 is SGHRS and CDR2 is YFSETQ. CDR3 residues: CASSLDQETQYF. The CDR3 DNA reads TGCGCCAGCAGCTTGGATCAAGAGACCCAGTACTTC.

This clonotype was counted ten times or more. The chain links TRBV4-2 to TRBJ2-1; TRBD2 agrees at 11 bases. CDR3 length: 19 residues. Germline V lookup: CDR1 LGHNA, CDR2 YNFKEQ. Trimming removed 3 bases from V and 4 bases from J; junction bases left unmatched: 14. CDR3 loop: CASSHQNGTSGGLYNEQFF. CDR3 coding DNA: TGTGCCAGCAGCCACCAAAACGGGACTAGCGGAGGCTTGTACAATGAGCAGTTCTTC.

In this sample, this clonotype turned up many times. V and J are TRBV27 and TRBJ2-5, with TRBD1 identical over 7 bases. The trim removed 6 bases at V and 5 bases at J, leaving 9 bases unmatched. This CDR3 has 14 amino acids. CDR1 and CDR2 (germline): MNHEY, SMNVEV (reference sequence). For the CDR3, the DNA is TGTGCCAGCAGCAACGAGGGGACAGTGGAGACCCAGTACTTC. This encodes CASSNEGTVETQYF.

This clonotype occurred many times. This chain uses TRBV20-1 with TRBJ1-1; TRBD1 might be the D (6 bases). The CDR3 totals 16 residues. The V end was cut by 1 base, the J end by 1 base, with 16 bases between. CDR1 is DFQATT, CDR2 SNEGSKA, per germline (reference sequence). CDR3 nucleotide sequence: TGCAGTGCTAGAGTTCCCGGGACAACCTGGAACACTGAAGCTTTCTTT. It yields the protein CSARVPGTTWNTEAFF.

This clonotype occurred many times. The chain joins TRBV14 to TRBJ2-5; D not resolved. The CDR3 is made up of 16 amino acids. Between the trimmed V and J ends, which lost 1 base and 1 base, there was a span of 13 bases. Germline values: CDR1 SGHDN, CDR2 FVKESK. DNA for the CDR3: TGTGCCAGCAGCCAAGGCTTCTTAGGCATCCAAGAGACCCAGTACTTC. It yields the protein CASSQGFLGIQETQYF. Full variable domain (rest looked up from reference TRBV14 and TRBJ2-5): EAGVTQFPSHSVIEKGQTVTLRCDPISGHDNLYWYRRVMGKEIKFLLHFVKESKQDESGMPNNRFLAERTGGTYSTLKVQPAELEDSGVYFCASSQGFLGIQETQYFGPGTRLLVL.

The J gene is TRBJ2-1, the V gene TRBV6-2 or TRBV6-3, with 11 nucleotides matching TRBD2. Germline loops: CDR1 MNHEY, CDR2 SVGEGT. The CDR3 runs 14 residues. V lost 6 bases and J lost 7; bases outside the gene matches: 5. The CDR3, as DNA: TGTGCCAGCAGCCAACTAGCGGGAGCGAATGAGCAGTTCTTC. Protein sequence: CASSQLAGANEQFF.

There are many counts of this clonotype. The CDR3 loop is CATRQGDYGYTF. CDR3 sequence (DNA): TGTGCCACCAGACAGGGAGACTATGGCTACACCTTC. The chain joins TRBV24-1 to TRBJ1-2; D is possibly TRBD1 (6 bases). Per germline, CDR1 KGHDR and CDR2 SFDVKD. V lost 7 bases and J lost 3, with 8 bases in between. This CDR3 comprises 12 residues.

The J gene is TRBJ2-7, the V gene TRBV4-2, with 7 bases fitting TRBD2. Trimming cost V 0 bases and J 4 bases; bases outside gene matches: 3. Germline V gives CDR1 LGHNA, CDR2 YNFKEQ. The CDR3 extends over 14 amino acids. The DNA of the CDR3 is TGTGCCAGCAGCCAAGAACGCGGGAGTTACGAGCAGTACTTC. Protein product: CASSQERGSYEQYF.

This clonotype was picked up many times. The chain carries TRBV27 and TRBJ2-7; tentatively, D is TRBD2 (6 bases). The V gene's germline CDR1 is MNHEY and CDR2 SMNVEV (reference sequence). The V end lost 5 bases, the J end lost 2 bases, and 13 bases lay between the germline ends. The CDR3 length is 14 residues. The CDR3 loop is CASSSGWPPYEQYF. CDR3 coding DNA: TGTGCCAGCAGTAGCGGGTGGCCCCCCTACGAGCAGTACTTC.

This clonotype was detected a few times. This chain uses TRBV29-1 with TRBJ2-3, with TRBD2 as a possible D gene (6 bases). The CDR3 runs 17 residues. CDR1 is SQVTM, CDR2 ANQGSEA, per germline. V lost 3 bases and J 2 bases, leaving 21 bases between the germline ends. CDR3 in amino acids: CSVEGLAEPGDTDTQYF. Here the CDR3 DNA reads TGCAGCGTTGAGGGGTTAGCGGAGCCCGGTGACACAGATACGCAGTATTTT.

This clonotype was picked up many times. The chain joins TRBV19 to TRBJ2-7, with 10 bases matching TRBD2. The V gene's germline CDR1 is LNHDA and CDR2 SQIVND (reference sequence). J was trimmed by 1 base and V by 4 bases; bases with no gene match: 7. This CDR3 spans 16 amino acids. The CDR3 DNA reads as TGTGCCAGTAGTACCCTAGCGGGAGAAGGATCCTACGAGCAGTACTTC. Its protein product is CASSTLAGEGSYEQYF.

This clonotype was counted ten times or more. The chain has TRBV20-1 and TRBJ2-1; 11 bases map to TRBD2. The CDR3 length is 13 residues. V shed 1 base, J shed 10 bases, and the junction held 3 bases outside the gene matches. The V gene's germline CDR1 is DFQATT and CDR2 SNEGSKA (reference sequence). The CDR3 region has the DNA TGCAGTGCTAGAGGACTAGCGGGACTAGAGCAGTTCTTC. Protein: CSARGLAGLEQFF.

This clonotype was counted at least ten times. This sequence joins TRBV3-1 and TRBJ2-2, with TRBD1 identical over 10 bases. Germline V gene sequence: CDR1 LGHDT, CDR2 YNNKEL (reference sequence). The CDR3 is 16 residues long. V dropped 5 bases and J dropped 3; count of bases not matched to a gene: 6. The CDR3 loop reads CASSFTGTGDTGELFF. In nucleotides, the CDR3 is TGTGCCAGCAGCTTCACCGGGACAGGGGACACCGGGGAGCTGTTTTTT.

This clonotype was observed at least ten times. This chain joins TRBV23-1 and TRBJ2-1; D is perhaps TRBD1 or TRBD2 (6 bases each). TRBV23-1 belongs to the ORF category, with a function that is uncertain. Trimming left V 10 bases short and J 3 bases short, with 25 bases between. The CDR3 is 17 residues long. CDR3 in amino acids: CATPTVKVGGNYNEQFF. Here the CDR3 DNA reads TGCGCCACCCCGACAGTGAAGGTGGGGGGCAACTACAATGAGCAGTTCTTC.

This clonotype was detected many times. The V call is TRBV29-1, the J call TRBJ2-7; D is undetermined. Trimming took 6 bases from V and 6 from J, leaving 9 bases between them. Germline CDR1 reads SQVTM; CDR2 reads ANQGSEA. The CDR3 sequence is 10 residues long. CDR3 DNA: TGCAGCGTCGTGAAGGGCGAGCAGTACTTC. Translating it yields CSVVKGEQYF.

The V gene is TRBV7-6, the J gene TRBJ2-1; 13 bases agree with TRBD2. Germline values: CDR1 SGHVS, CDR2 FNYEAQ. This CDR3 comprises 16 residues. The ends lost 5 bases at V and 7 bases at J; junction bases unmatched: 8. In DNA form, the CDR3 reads TGTGCCAGCAGCCTCCGGACTAGCGGGAGACGTAATGAGCAGTTCTTC. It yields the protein CASSLRTSGRRNEQFF.

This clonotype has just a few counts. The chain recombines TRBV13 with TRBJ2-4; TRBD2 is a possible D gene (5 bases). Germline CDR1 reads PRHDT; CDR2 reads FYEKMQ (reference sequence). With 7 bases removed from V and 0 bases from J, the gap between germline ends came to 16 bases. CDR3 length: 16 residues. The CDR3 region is CASNQAGELAKNIQYF. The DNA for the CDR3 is TGTGCCAGCAACCAGGCCGGGGAATTAGCCAAAAACATTCAGTACTTC.

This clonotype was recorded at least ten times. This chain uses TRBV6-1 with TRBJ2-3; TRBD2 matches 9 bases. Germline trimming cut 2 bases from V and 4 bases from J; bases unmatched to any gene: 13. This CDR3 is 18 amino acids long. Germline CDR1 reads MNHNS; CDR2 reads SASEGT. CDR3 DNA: TGTGCCAGCAGTGAAATTGTAGGCGGGAGGGCCTGGGCAGATACGCAGTATTTT. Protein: CASSEIVGGRAWADTQYF.

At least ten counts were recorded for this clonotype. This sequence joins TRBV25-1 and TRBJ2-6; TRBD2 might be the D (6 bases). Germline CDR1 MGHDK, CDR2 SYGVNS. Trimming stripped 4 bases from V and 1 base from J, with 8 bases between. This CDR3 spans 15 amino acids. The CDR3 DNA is TGTGCCAGCAGTGCCGGGACTTCTGGGGCCAACGTCCTGACTTTC. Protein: CASSAGTSGANVLTF.

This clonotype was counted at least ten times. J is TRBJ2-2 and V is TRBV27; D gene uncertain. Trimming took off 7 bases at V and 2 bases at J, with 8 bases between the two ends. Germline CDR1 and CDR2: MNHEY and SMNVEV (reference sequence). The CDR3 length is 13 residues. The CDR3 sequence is CASMRSNTGELFF. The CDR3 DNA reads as TGTGCCAGCATGAGGAGCAACACCGGGGAGCTGTTTTTT.